This entry lists 30 T cell receptor beta chains sequenced from one sample in a study of T cells in Graves' hyperthyroidism and ophthalmopathy. Researchers amplified the TCR beta CDR3 regions from RNA transcripts. The HTBI primer set served for first-round RT-PCR of the TCR CDR3. From the multiplex PCR reads, TCRdb called clonotypes with MiXCR, one entry per CDR3 protein. The table records around 620,000 distinct CDR3 sequences, around 15% of them present only once. Specimen: blood. These receptors all come from a woman in her twenties or thirties with Graves' hyperthyroidism.

This clonotype came up a few times. The chain joins TRBV30 to TRBJ2-7, with no clear D. Germline V lookup: CDR1 GTSNPN, CDR2 SVGIG (reference sequence). This CDR3 region has 12 residues. V lost 0 bases and J 4 bases, leaving 7 bases between the germline ends. The CDR3 nucleotides read TGTGCCTGGAGTGTTGTTCTATACGAGCAGTACTTC. It is translated as CAWSVVLYEQYF. The whole variable domain, remainder taken from reference TRBV30 and TRBJ2-7, is SQTIHQWPATLVQPVGSPLSLECTVEGTSNPNLYWYRQAAGRGLQLLFYSVGIGQISSEVPQNLSASRPQDRQFILSSKKLLLSDSGFYLCAWSVVLYEQYFGPGTRLTVT.

This clonotype was counted a few times. The chain uses TRBV28 and TRBJ1-5, with D perhaps TRBD1 (5 bases). Germline V lookup: CDR1 MDHEN, CDR2 SYDVKM. Trimming removed 4 bases from V and 2 bases from J, with 15 bases in between. The CDR3 sequence is 16 residues long. In DNA form, the CDR3 reads TGTGCCAGCAGTTCCCCCAGGGCGGGGGGCAATCAGCCCCAGCATTTT. It translates to CASSSPRAGGNQPQHF.

The chain is built from TRBV5-1 and TRBJ2-6, with a weak D call TRBD1 (6 bases). Germline V lookup: CDR1 SGHRS, CDR2 YFSETQ. Trimming left V 7 bases short and J 0 bases short, with 11 bases between. This CDR3 comprises 15 residues. CDR3 in amino acids: CASSTGNSGANVLTF. Here the CDR3 DNA reads TGCGCCAGCTCAACAGGGAACTCTGGGGCCAACGTCCTGACTTTC.

This clonotype was seen at least ten times. The rearrangement links TRBV12-3 or TRBV12-4 to TRBJ1-6; no clear D. Trimming removed 5 bases from V and 8 bases from J, with 7 bases in between. CDR3 size: 12 residues. The CDR3 region is CASSSLYSPLHF. CDR3 nucleotides: TGTGCCAGCAGTAGTCTATATTCACCCCTCCACTTT.

The chain is built from TRBV28 and TRBJ1-6, with 7 bases lining up with TRBD1. Germline-derived CDR1 and CDR2 are MDHEN and SYDVKM. The CDR3 contains 16 residues. The J segment lost 6 bases and the V segment lost 1 base, leaving 6 bases of the junction unmatched. CDR3 region: CASSLLTGPPNSPLHF. The CDR3 DNA sequence: TGTGCCAGCAGTTTATTGACAGGGCCACCTAATTCACCCCTCCACTTT.

The chain carries TRBV19 and TRBJ1-5, with D possibly matching TRBD1 (5 bases). The ends were cut back, 3 bases at V and 0 bases at J, with 18 bases in the middle. Germline V gene data show CDR1 as LNHDA and CDR2 as SQIVND (reference sequence). The CDR3 is 18 residues long. DNA for the CDR3: TGTGCCAGTAGTATCCCGGGGGGGGGATCTTATAGCAATCAGCCCCAGCATTTT. Its translation is CASSIPGGGSYSNQPQHF.

There are a few counts of this clonotype. The CDR3 sequence is CASSPLLAGGSYNEQFF. CDR3 coding DNA: TGTGCCAGCTCACCACTACTAGCGGGAGGGAGCTACAATGAGCAGTTCTTC. This chain joins TRBV18 and TRBJ2-1, with 13 bases lining up with TRBD2. The CDR3 is 17 residues long. Per the germline V gene, CDR1 is KGHSH and CDR2 is LQKENI. J lost 3 bases, V lost 1 base, and 3 bases had no gene match.

The V and J genes are TRBV5-1 and TRBJ2-4; D is possibly TRBD2 (7 bases). Germline V gene sequence: CDR1 SGHRS, CDR2 YFSETQ. The CDR3 runs to 14 residues. Trimming took 2 bases from V and 8 from J, leaving 14 bases between them. CDR3 residues: CASSFAGEGDIQYF. The CDR3 nucleotides read TGCGCCAGCAGCTTCGCAGGGGAGGGGGACATTCAGTACTTC.

This clonotype was detected many times. The chain carries TRBV30 and TRBJ2-3; the D is unclear. Trimming stripped 1 base from V and 4 bases from J, with 9 bases between. Germline lookup yields CDR1 GTSNPN and CDR2 SVGIG (reference sequence). CDR3 length: 13 residues. CDR3 nucleotide sequence: TGTGCCTGGAGTGGGGATAGTCCAGATACGCAGTATTTT. It is translated as CAWSGDSPDTQYF.

As for this clonotype: An end of the junction does not agree with germline; a read error may underlie this. The rearrangement joins TRBV11-3 to TRBJ2-2; a weak D match, TRBD1 (5 bases). The CDR3 spans 17 residues. CDR1 SGHNT and CDR2 YENEEA come from the germline V gene. The CDR3 protein is CASGLQFSTGNTGELFF. The CDR3 DNA reads as TGTGCCAGCGGCTTACAATTCTCCACAGGGAACACCGGGGAGCTGTTTTTT.

This clonotype was recorded many times. The V gene is TRBV7-2, the J gene TRBJ2-7; perhaps D is TRBD1 or TRBD2 (5 bases each). This CDR3 comprises 18 residues. Germline V gene data show CDR1 as SGHTA and CDR2 as FQGNSA. Between the trimmed V and J ends, which lost 1 base and 6 bases, there was a span of 25 bases. CDR3 in DNA: TGTGCCAGCAGCTTAGAGTGGGGCGGAGACCCCTTGCGGGCCGAGCAGTACTTC. It is translated as CASSLEWGGDPLRAEQYF.

This clonotype has a count of ten or more. The V gene is TRBV28, the J gene TRBJ1-1; D is uncertain. Between the trimmed V and J ends, which lost 7 bases and 4 bases, there was a span of 13 bases. Germline assignment: CDR1 MDHEN and CDR2 SYDVKM. The CDR3 spans 13 residues. The CDR3 DNA reads TGTGCCAGCACCCCTCGCGTGGGCACTGAAGCTTTCTTT. It is translated as CASTPRVGTEAFF. Variable domain in full (rest from reference TRBV28 and TRBJ1-1): DVKVTQSSRYLVKRTGEKVFLECVQDMDHENMFWYRQDPGLGLRLIYFSYDVKMKEKGDIPEGYSVSREKKERFSLILESASTNQTSMYLCASTPRVGTEAFFGQGTRLTVV.

This clonotype was seen only a few times. The gene calls are TRBV3-1 and TRBJ1-4; D gene ambiguous. V gave up 1 base and J gave up 3 bases, with 12 bases separating them. This CDR3 spans 16 amino acids. Germline-derived CDR1 and CDR2 are LGHDT and YNNKEL (reference sequence). DNA for the CDR3: TGTGCCAGCAGCCAAGTGCTCGAGGCCTCTAATGAAAAACTGTTTTTT. Translated, it gives CASSQVLEASNEKLFF.

This clonotype was recorded at least ten times. This chain joins TRBV20-1 and TRBJ2-7, with D tentatively TRBD1 (7 bases). Germline V lookup: CDR1 DFQATT, CDR2 SNEGSKA (reference sequence). This CDR3 region has 14 residues. The germline V and J ends were trimmed by 6 bases and 6 bases, with 21 bases remaining between them. CDR3 loop: CSATGGTALSEQYF. CDR3 DNA: TGCAGTGCGACCGGAGGGACAGCTCTAAGCGAGCAGTACTTC.

This chain connects TRBV30 to TRBJ1-3, with a possible D match to TRBD1 (5 bases). This CDR3 comprises 14 residues. Germline V lookup: CDR1 GTSNPN, CDR2 SVGIG (reference sequence). Trimming pared 1 base from V and 4 bases from J, leaving 11 bases between. CDR3 in DNA: TGTGCCTGGAGTGAGGGGTCTTCAGGAAACACCATATATTTT. Translating it yields CAWSEGSSGNTIYF.

This clonotype was counted many times. The chain links TRBV3-1 to TRBJ1-2; tentatively, D is TRBD1 (5 bases). Trimming took off 0 bases at V and 8 bases at J, with 16 bases between the two ends. This CDR3 region has 15 residues. Germline V gene sequence: CDR1 LGHDT, CDR2 YNNKEL (reference sequence). In nucleotides, the CDR3 is TGTGCCAGCAGCCAAGATGTGGGCAGGACATACGGCTACACCTTC. Amino acids: CASSQDVGRTYGYTF.

This clonotype was seen only a few times. The V gene is TRBV28, the J gene TRBJ1-3; D might be TRBD1 (6 bases). V was cut by 6 bases and J by 0 bases, with 9 bases left in between. This CDR3 comprises 14 residues. Per the germline V gene, CDR1 is MDHEN and CDR2 is SYDVKM. DNA of the CDR3: TGTGCCAGCAGAACGGGACACTCTGGAAACACCATATATTTT. This translates into CASRTGHSGNTIYF. The whole variable domain, remainder taken from reference TRBV28 and TRBJ1-3, is DVKVTQSSRYLVKRTGEKVFLECVQDMDHENMFWYRQDPGLGLRLIYFSYDVKMKEKGDIPEGYSVSREKKERFSLILESASTNQTSMYLCASRTGHSGNTIYFGEGSWLTVV.

The genes are TRBV3-1 and TRBJ2-5, with TRBD1 identical over 7 bases. V gave up 5 bases and J gave up 7 bases; unmatched junction bases: 7. CDR1 LGHDT and CDR2 YNNKEL come from the germline V gene (reference sequence). The CDR3 is 13 residues long. Here the CDR3 DNA reads TGTGCCAGCAGCGCTGGGACAGACCGGACCCAGTACTTC. Its translation: CASSAGTDRTQYF.

This clonotype was seen only a few times. The chain uses TRBV14 and TRBJ2-1, with D perhaps matching TRBD1 (5 bases). The length of the CDR3 is 16 residues. The V end was cut by 2 bases, the J end by 4 bases, with 15 bases between. Germline loops: CDR1 SGHDN, CDR2 FVKESK. CDR3 nucleotide sequence: TGTGCCAGCAGCCAACGAAGATCAGGACATTACAATGAGCAGTTCTTC. Encoded protein: CASSQRRSGHYNEQFF.

This clonotype was recorded many times. This chain joins TRBV3-1 and TRBJ1-1; D ambiguous. This CDR3 comprises 12 residues. Trimming left V 1 base short and J 4 bases short, with 4 bases between. Germline CDR1 reads LGHDT; CDR2 reads YNNKEL (reference sequence). CDR3 protein: CASSQGPTEAFF. CDR3 DNA sequence: TGTGCCAGCAGCCAAGGCCCCACTGAAGCTTTCTTT.

Only a few counts were recorded for this clonotype. The chain carries TRBV5-1 and TRBJ2-5; D is possibly TRBD1 (5 bases). V was clipped by 5 bases and J by 4 bases, with 15 bases between them. The CDR3 has 14 residues. From germline, CDR1 is SGHRS and CDR2 YFSETQ. The CDR3: CASRTDNMGETQYF. In DNA, the CDR3 is TGCGCCAGCAGAACGGACAACATGGGAGAGACCCAGTACTTC.

The gene calls are TRBV27 and TRBJ1-1, with a possible D match to TRBD1 (5 bases). The length of the CDR3 is 15 residues. Germline V gene sequence: CDR1 MNHEY, CDR2 SMNVEV (reference sequence). V lost 3 bases, J lost 0 bases, and 11 bases lay in between. The CDR3 protein is CASSLGPVVNTEAFF. CDR3 nucleotides: TGTGCCAGCAGTTTGGGACCAGTGGTGAACACTGAAGCTTTCTTT.

For this clonotype: The limits of the CDR3 on the DNA are not certain, so only TCRdb's listed CDR3 is given. This chain uses TRBV12-3 or TRBV12-4 with TRBJ2-1; the table names TRBD1, a call not compared with the DNA. The CDR3 adds up to 12 amino acids, both ends counted. CDR3 loop: CASSFGSGTPFF.

The gene calls are TRBV27 and TRBJ2-7, with 8 bases that match TRBD1. The CDR3 covers 15 residues. CDR1 and CDR2 (germline): MNHEY, SMNVEV (reference sequence). With V trimmed by 9 bases and J by 3 bases, 13 bases remained unmatched. The CDR3 sequence: CASKKTGAENYEQYF. Here the CDR3 DNA reads TGTGCCAGTAAAAAGACAGGGGCGGAAAACTACGAGCAGTACTTC.

This clonotype was observed a few times. The CDR3: CASSLAGNTNSYEQYF. The CDR3 nucleotides are TGTGCCAGCAGCCTAGCGGGAAACACCAACTCCTACGAGCAGTACTTC. The V call is TRBV6-1, the J call TRBJ2-7; 9 nucleotides match TRBD2. The germline CDR1 and CDR2 sequences are MNHNS and SASEGT. With V trimmed by 6 bases and J by 0 bases, 9 bases remained unmatched. The CDR3 sequence is 16 residues long.

This clonotype was detected many times. V usage is TRBV18 and J usage is TRBJ1-1; no definite D call. Deletions cut 2 bases from V and 7 bases from J, with 8 bases between. The germline V gene has CDR1 KGHSH and CDR2 LQKENI. CDR3 length: 12 residues. CDR3 DNA: TGTGCCAGCTCACCAACAGCGATTGAAGCTTTCTTT. Translated: CASSPTAIEAFF.

This clonotype has at least ten counts. This chain joins TRBV5-1 and TRBJ1-2; maybe TRBD1 (6 bases). Germline CDR1 reads SGHRS; CDR2 reads YFSETQ. The germline V and J ends were trimmed by 1 base and 4 bases, with 11 bases remaining between them. The CDR3 sequence is 14 residues long. The CDR3 DNA is TGCGCCAGCAGCTTGACGACAGGAACCTATGGCTACACCTTC. The encoded protein is CASSLTTGTYGYTF.

This clonotype was observed many times. The chain carries TRBV7-9 and TRBJ1-2; 9 bases map to TRBD1. Germline V gives CDR1 SEHNR, CDR2 FQNEAQ (reference sequence). The CDR3 consists of 16 residues. Trimming cost V 1 base and J 3 bases; bases outside gene matches: 6. CDR3 sequence: CASSLDLTGGYYGYTF. CDR3 sequence (DNA): TGTGCCAGCAGCTTAGATCTCACAGGGGGCTACTATGGCTACACCTTC.

There are many counts of this clonotype. The chain combines TRBV6-6 with TRBJ2-5, with 10 nucleotides matching TRBD2. V trimming: 2 bases; J trimming: 5 bases; junction bases outside the gene matches: 8. The CDR3 runs 16 residues. Germline lookup yields CDR1 MNHNY and CDR2 SVGAGI (reference sequence). The CDR3 DNA is TGTGCCAGCAGTTACCCAGCGGGAGGGCCAGGGGAGACCCAGTACTTC. It yields the protein CASSYPAGGPGETQYF.

This clonotype has a handful of counts. V usage is TRBV27 and J usage is TRBJ2-1, with 9 bases aligning to TRBD2. The CDR3 loop spans 15 amino acids. Trimming took 4 bases from V and 10 from J; bases not matched to a gene: 11. CDR1 is MNHEY and CDR2 is SMNVEV in the germline V gene (reference sequence). The chain's CDR3 is CASSSVSGGPREQFF. DNA for the CDR3: TGTGCCAGCAGTTCCGTTAGCGGGGGCCCTAGAGAGCAGTTCTTC.